A single sample is the source of the 4 T cell receptor beta chains below, sequenced in a study of blood T cell repertoires in COVID-19. Assay used: immunoSEQ multiplex PCR; TCRdb lists only in-frame clones, some missing. The sample holds some 150,000 clones; around nine tenths are singletons and the top ten take approximately 4%. The sequenced material came from peripheral blood. All receptors derive from a man aged 18 to 29 with active or convalescent COVID-19.

V gene TRBV12-2 combines with J gene TRBJ2-5; the table's D gene call, TRBD2, was not cross checked with the DNA. TRBV12-2 is a pseudogene locus. This CDR3 region has 14 residues. Here the CDR3 DNA reads TGTGCAAGTCGTCATACTCTAGGATTAGAGACCCAGTACTTC. As protein: CASRHTLGLETQYF.

The rearrangement links TRBV5-4 to TRBJ2-1; a weak D match, TRBD2 (5 bases). Germline V gene data show CDR1 as SGHNT and CDR2 as YYREEE (reference sequence). Trimming removed 3 bases from V and 0 bases from J, with 16 bases in between. The CDR3 runs to 17 residues. For the CDR3, the DNA is TGTGCCAGCAGCTCTTTGGGCGGGCTGAGCTCCTACAATGAGCAGTTCTTC. It yields the protein CASSSLGGLSSYNEQFF.

The chain recombines TRBV10-3 with TRBJ1-2, with 8 bases fitting TRBD1. The CDR3 extends over 13 amino acids. CDR1 and CDR2 from the germline V gene are ENHRY and SYGVKD. Trimming removed 4 bases from V and 7 bases from J; junction bases left unmatched: 5. As DNA, the CDR3 is TGTGCCATCAGTGGTACAGGGGGAGCTGGCTACACCTTC. Translating it yields CAISGTGGAGYTF.

The rearrangement links TRBV29-1 to TRBJ2-1; D is unclear. Trimming removed 7 bases at V and 3 bases at J, with 4 bases between. This CDR3 has 10 amino acids. The V gene's germline CDR1 is SQVTM and CDR2 ANQGSEA. The CDR3 region has the DNA TGCAGCGGCAGCTACAATGAGCAGTTCTTC. Translation gives CSGSYNEQFF.